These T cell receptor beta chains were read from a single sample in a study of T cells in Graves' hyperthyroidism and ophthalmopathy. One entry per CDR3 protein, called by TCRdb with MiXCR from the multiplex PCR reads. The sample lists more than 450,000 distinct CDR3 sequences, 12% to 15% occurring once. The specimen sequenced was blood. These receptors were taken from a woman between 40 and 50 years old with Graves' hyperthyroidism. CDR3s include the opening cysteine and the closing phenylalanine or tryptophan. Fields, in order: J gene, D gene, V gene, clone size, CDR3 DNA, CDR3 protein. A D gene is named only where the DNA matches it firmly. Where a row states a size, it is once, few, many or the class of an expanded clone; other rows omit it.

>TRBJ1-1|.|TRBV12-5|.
TGTGCTAGTGGATTGAGCACTGAAGCTTTCTTT
CASGLSTEAFF
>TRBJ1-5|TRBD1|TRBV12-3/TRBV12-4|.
TGTGCCAGCAGTACCGGGACAGGGGGCAGTCAGCCCCAGCATTTT
CASSTGTGGSQPQHF
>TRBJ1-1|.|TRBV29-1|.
TGCAGCGTTCAGGGACGACTGAACACTGAAGCTTTCTTT
CSVQGRLNTEAFF
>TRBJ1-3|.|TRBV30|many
TGTGCCTGGAGTGTACGACAGAGCAAATTCTCTGGAAACACCATATATTTT
CAWSVRQSKFSGNTIYF
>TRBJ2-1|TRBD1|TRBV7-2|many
TGTGCCAGCAGCTTAGGGGGACAGGGGTCCTACAATGAGCAGTTCTTC
CASSLGGQGSYNEQFF
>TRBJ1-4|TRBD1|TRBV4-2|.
TGTGCCAGCAGCCAAGATTACAGGGGGAATGAAAAACTGTTTTTT
CASSQDYRGNEKLFF
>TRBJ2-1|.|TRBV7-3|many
TGTGCCAGCAGCTTAATCGCCAATTCCTACAATGAGCAGTTCTTC
CASSLIANSYNEQFF
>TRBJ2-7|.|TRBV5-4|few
TGTGCCAGCAGCCCGGAAAGGGTTGAAGAGCAGTACTTC
CASSPERVEEQYF
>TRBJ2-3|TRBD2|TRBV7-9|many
TGTGCCAGCAGCTTCGGACTAGCGTTAACCACAGATACGCAGTATTTT
CASSFGLALTTDTQYF
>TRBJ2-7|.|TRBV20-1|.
TGCAGTGCTAGAGATCGGCCTGGGTTTACTAGCTCCTACGAGCAGTACTTC
CSARDRPGFTSSYEQYF
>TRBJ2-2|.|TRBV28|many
TGTGCCAGCAGTATGAATCAGGGGTACTCCGGGGAGCTGTTTTTT
CASSMNQGYSGELFF
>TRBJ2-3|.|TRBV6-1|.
TGTGCCAGCAGTGATTGGGGGGGCAGTAGGACAGATACGCAGTATTTT
CASSDWGGSRTDTQYF
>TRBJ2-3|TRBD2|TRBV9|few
TGTGCCAGCAGCGTCTCCGGGACTAGCGGGGGGGGGGCAGATACGCAGTATTTT
CASSVSGTSGGGADTQYF
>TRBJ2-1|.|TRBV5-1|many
TGCGCCAGCAGTTTTGACTTCGGGAATGAGCAGTTCTTC
CASSFDFGNEQFF
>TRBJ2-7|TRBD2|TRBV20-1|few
TGCAGTGCAGAGAAGGGTAGCGGGTTCTACGAGCAGTACTTC
CSAEKGSGFYEQYF
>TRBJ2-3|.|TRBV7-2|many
TGTGCCAGCAGCTTAGACGGCCAAAAAACAGATACGCAGTATTTT
CASSLDGQKTDTQYF
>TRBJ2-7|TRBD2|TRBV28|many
TGTGCCAGCAGTTTACGTGGGGGACTATTCAACCGGGGGGGCTACGAGCAGTACTTC
CASSLRGGLFNRGGYEQYF
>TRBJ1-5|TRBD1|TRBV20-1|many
TGCAGTGCTAGGGGACAGGGAGACAATCAGCCCCAGCATTTT
CSARGQGDNQPQHF
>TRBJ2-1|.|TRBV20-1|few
TGCAGTGCTAGAGATCCTTTTTCGTTCGGTCGCGGCAATGAGCAGTTCTTC
CSARDPFSFGRGNEQFF
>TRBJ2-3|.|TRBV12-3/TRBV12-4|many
TGTGCCAGCAGTATTACTCTCCCCCATAGCACAGATACGCAGTATTTT
CASSITLPHSTDTQYF
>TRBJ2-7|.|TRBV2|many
TGTGCCAGCAGTGAAGCCTACGGGGGTAGGGCAGGCACCTACGAGCAGTACTTC
CASSEAYGGRAGTYEQYF
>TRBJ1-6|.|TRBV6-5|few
TGTGCCAGCAGTTACTCCGCGGTTAATAATTCACCCCTCCACTTT
CASSYSAVNNSPLHF
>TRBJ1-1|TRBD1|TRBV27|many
TGTGCCAGCAGTTCCCCGACAGGGGTCCGGAACACTGAAGCTTTCTTT
CASSSPTGVRNTEAFF
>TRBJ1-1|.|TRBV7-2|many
TGTGCCAGCAGCTTGTTGGCACGGATGAACACTGAAGCTTTCTTT
CASSLLARMNTEAFF
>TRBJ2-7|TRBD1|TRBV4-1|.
TGCGCCAGCAGCCAACAGGGGGAAGGCTACGAGCAGTACTTC
CASSQQGEGYEQYF
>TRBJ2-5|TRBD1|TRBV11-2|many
TGTGCCAGCAGCTTCGGCTCAGGGGGAGAGACCCAGTACTTC
CASSFGSGGETQYF
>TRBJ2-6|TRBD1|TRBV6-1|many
TGTGCCAGCAGTCCGGACAGGATGGGTGGGGCCAACGTCCTGACTTTC
CASSPDRMGGANVLTF
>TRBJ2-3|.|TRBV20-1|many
TGCAGTGCTAGGAGGGGGGGCACAGATACGCAGTATTTT
CSARRGGTDTQYF
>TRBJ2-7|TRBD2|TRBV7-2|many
TGTGCCAGCAGCCAGCTAGCGGGACTCGGATACGAGCAGTACTTC
CASSQLAGLGYEQYF
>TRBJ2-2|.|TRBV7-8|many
TGTGCCAGCAGCTTAATGACGGGAAGAAACACCGGGGAGCTGTTTTTT
CASSLMTGRNTGELFF
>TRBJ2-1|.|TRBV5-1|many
TGCGCCAGCAGCTTGTGGCAGGGAGTCCCCTACAATGAGCAGTTCTTC
CASSLWQGVPYNEQFF
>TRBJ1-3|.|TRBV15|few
TGTGCCACCAGCAGAGACAAAGGGGATTTTGGAAACACCATATATTTT
CATSRDKGDFGNTIYF
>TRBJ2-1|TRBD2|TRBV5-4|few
TGTGCCAGCAGCCCCCGGGCGGGGGAGTTATCCTACAATGAGCAGTTCTTC
CASSPRAGELSYNEQFF
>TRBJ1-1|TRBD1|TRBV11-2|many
TGTGCCAGCAGCTTAGCCAGGGGGTTGGACACTGAAGCTTTCTTT
CASSLARGLDTEAFF
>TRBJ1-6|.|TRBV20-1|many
TGCAGTGCTAGAGATACGAGGGGCTCGACCCTCCACTTT
CSARDTRGSTLHF
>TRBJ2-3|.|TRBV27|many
TGTGCCAGCAGTTTAGGGGCGCGACTGAGCACAGATACGCAGTATTTT
CASSLGARLSTDTQYF
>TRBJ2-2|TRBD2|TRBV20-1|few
TGCAGTGCTAGACCTAGCGGACTGACCGGGGAGCTGTTTTTT
CSARPSGLTGELFF
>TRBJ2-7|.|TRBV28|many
TGTGCCAGCAGTTCACCGGCGGTTGGCAACTACGAGCAGTACTTC
CASSSPAVGNYEQYF
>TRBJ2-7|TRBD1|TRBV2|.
TGTGCCAGCAGTCGCCCGACAGGGGGCATCAACGAGCAGTACTTC
CASSRPTGGINEQYF
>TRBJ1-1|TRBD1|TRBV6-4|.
TGTGCCAGCAGGCGGGACAGCCTCATGAACACTGAAGCTTTCTTT
CASRRDSLMNTEAFF
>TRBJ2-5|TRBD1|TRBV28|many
TGTGCCAGCACGGGGACAGGGACGGGAGAGACCCAGTACTTC
CASTGTGTGETQYF
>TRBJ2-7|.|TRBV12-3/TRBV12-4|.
TGTGCCAGCAGTTTAATTGGTGGGCACGAGCAGTACTTC
CASSLIGGHEQYF